Here is one TCR beta chain with its context. The antigen remains undetermined. At one of its ends the junction is not consistent with the germline gene, which may arise from a read error. TCRdb re-derived calls from the reads in MiXCR, one entry per CDR3 protein. The sample has roughly 760,000 distinct CDR3 sequences; less than 40% are singletons. This sample was taken from a study of T cell repertoires in cytomegalovirus infection. The study's findings and limits: Carriers of CMV plus the relevant HLA were identified by cumulative public TCR beta family frequency. HLA-C-restricted CMV-specific TCR beta clonotypes prevailed in the ex vivo response.

Sequencing input: PBMCs. This TCR was recovered from a human donor in good health (CMV status not recorded). Some clones in this sample may be carry-over from other donors' samples.

The CDR3 protein is CASSGQTAEAFF. In DNA form, the CDR3 reads TGTGCCAGTAGTGGTCAGACAGCTGAAGCTTTCTTT. The chain is built from TRBV25-1 and TRBJ1-1; D possibly corresponds to TRBD1 (5 bases). Per germline, CDR1 MGHDK and CDR2 SYGVNS. The CDR3 spans 12 residues.